The present T cell receptor (beta chain) was sequenced within a study of Ad26.COV2.S vaccination and SARS-CoV-2 variants. Across the whole study: Donor had been placed in the Ad26.COV2.S arm of the COV1001 trial. Study-wide findings and caveats: People who got the vaccine or the placebo had similar non-spike TCR breadth.

The repertoire was sequenced with immunoSEQ multiplex PCR; TCRdb's copy has only in-frame clones and lacks some. The sample has about 680,000 clones, 80% to 90% seen once. Described treatment: 15 to 20 received Ad26.COV2.S at low or high dose, single or two shots; about 5 received placebo; per-sample allocation not given. Sample collection was performed on day 63 after the first vaccine or placebo injection. It was an adult aged 18-55 years in Boston who was the donor. With respect to this clone: Its matching antigen is unknown.

CDR1 is SGHNT and CDR2 is YENEEA in the germline V gene. This CDR3 contains 15 residues. V trimming: 5 bases; J trimming: 3 bases; junction bases outside the gene matches: 7. This clonotype was sampled from a person between 18 and 60 years old who received the Ad26.COV2.S COVID-19 vaccine or a placebo. The material sequenced was peripheral blood, taken in a trial of Ad26.COV2.S vaccine versus placebo. The chain couples TRBV11-3 to TRBJ2-3; 8 bases match TRBD1. The CDR3 spells CASSPGTGWTDTQYF. The CDR3 nucleotides are TGTGCCAGCAGCCCCGGGACAGGATGGACAGATACGCAGTATTTT.